One and the same sample provided the 10 T cell receptor beta chains below, sequenced in a study of cytomegalovirus exposure and HLA in healthy donors. Primers included in the PCR were 60 Vbeta and 13 Jbeta primers. The protocol was immunoSEQ multiplex PCR, while the TCRdb copy is restricted to in-frame clones and leaves out a portion. The sample holds 150,000 or so clones, roughly 84% seen once. The sample taken for sequencing was PBMCs. The receptors derive from a man in his thirties or forties in good health and CMV-seronegative.

The chain is built from TRBV19 and TRBJ1-1; D might be TRBD1 (5 bases). Germline assignment: CDR1 LNHDA and CDR2 SQIVND (reference sequence). The CDR3 contains 20 residues. Trimming cost V 5 bases and J 6 bases, with 34 bases left between them. The CDR3 protein is CASSWIVGWGDSSRKAEAFF. The DNA for the CDR3 is TGTGCCAGTAGTTGGATAGTGGGGTGGGGGGATTCTAGTAGGAAGGCTGAAGCTTTCTTT.

The V gene is TRBV5-1, the J gene TRBJ2-3; D not certain. The CDR3 is 13 amino acids. The V end was cut by 0 bases, the J end by 4 bases, with 6 bases between. Germline CDR1 SGHRS, CDR2 YFSETQ. The CDR3 spells CASSLERSDTQYF. CDR3 nucleotide sequence: TGCGCCAGCAGCTTGGAGAGGTCAGATACGCAGTATTTT.

The chain recombines TRBV7-8 with TRBJ2-7, with 8 bases aligning to TRBD1. Looked up from germline, CDR1 is SGHVS and CDR2 is FQNEAQ. The CDR3 spans 14 residues. V was pared by 4 bases and J by 7 bases, with 9 bases of the junction left unmatched. CDR3 amino acids: CASSSRGQGEEQYF. CDR3 DNA sequence: TGTGCCAGCAGCTCCCGAGGACAGGGAGAAGAGCAGTACTTC. The full variable domain, with the rest looked up from reference TRBV7-8 and TRBJ2-7, is GAGVSQSPRYKVAKRGQDVALRCDPISGHVSLFWYQQALGQGPEFLTYFQNEAQLDKSGLPSDRFFAERPEGSVSTLKIQRTQQEDSAVYLCASSSRGQGEEQYFGPGTRLTVT.

This chain connects TRBV5-1 to TRBJ2-7, with TRBD2 identical over 7 bases. CDR1 is SGHRS, CDR2 YFSETQ, per germline. V was pared by 2 bases and J by 3 bases, with 11 bases of the junction left unmatched. CDR3 length: 16 amino acids. The DNA for the CDR3 is TGCGCCAGCAGCTTAGAAATGGTAGCGGGTGACTACGAGCAGTACTTC. Its translation is CASSLEMVAGDYEQYF.

This chain connects TRBV5-1 to TRBJ2-7, with D uncertain. CDR1 and CDR2 from the germline V gene are SGHRS and YFSETQ. The V gene lost 0 bases and the J gene lost 1 base, with 8 bases spanning the gap. The CDR3 is 14 amino acids. The CDR3 region is CASSLDSSSYEQYF. As DNA, the CDR3 is TGCGCCAGCAGCTTGGATTCTAGTTCCTACGAGCAGTACTTC.

This clone showed up just a few times. This rearrangement joins TRBV14 to TRBJ2-7; a possible D gene is TRBD2 (5 bases). There are 15 residues in the CDR3. With 0 bases removed from V and 3 bases from J, the gap between germline ends came to 12 bases. Per the germline V gene, CDR1 is SGHDN and CDR2 is FVKESK. The CDR3 coding sequence is TGTGCCAGCAGCCAAGAATTGGGAGTTGGCTACGAGCAGTACTTC. This encodes CASSQELGVGYEQYF. Combining the CDR3 with reference TRBV14 and TRBJ2-7 gives the whole variable domain EAGVTQFPSHSVIEKGQTVTLRCDPISGHDNLYWYRRVMGKEIKFLLHFVKESKQDESGMPNNRFLAERTGGTYSTLKVQPAELEDSGVYFCASSQELGVGYEQYFGPGTRLTVT.

V usage is TRBV11-3 and J usage is TRBJ2-1, with 7 bases fitting TRBD2. The CDR3 extends over 18 amino acids. The germline CDR1 and CDR2 sequences are SGHNT and YENEEA. After removal of 2 bases from V and 0 bases from J, the junction contained 10 bases not matched to a gene. CDR3 amino acids: CASSLRGLAASSYNEQFF. The CDR3 coding sequence is TGTGCCAGCAGCTTAAGGGGCCTAGCGGCGAGCTCCTACAATGAGCAGTTCTTC.

This clone was seen just once. V and J are TRBV2 and TRBJ1-1; 8 bases are shared with TRBD1. The CDR3 has 14 residues. Per germline, CDR1 SNHLY and CDR2 FYNNEI. Unmatched junction bases numbered 8, after V lost 5 bases and J lost 6 bases. The CDR3 nucleotides read TGTGCCAGCAGTCCGACAGGGGTTAGCGCTGAAGCTTTCTTT. Encoded protein: CASSPTGVSAEAFF.

The CDR3 spells CASRQTSGSFTDTQYF. CDR3 DNA sequence: TGTGCCAGCAGACAGACTAGCGGCTCATTCACAGATACGCAGTATTTT. V is TRBV7-2 and J is TRBJ2-3; 9 positions match TRBD2. V lost 6 bases and J lost 2; bases outside the gene matches: 9. This CDR3 is 16 amino acids long. CDR1 is SGHTA, CDR2 FQGNSA, per germline.

The chain couples TRBV11-1 to TRBJ1-1; TRBD1 matches at 7 bases. After removal of 5 bases from V and 2 bases from J, the junction contained 11 bases not matched to a gene. The CDR3 spans 16 residues. From germline, CDR1 is SGHAT and CDR2 FQDESV (reference sequence). For the CDR3, the DNA is TGTGCCAGCAGCCCGACAGGGTTTAGTAGTAACACTGAAGCTTTCTTT. Protein: CASSPTGFSSNTEAFF.